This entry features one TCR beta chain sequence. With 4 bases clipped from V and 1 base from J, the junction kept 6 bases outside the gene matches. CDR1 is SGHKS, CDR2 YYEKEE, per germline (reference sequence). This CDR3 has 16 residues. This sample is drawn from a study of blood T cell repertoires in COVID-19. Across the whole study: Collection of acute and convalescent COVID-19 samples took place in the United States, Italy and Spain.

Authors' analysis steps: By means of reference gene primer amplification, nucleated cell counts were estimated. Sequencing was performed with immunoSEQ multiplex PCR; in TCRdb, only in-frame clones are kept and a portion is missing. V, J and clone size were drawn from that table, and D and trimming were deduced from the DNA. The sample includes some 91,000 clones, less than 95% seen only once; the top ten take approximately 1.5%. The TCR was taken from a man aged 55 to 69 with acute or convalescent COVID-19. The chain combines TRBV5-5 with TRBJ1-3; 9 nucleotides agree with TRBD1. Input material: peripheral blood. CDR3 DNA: TGTGCCAGCAGCCTCGGGACAGGGATATCTGGAAACACCATATATTTT. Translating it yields CASSLGTGISGNTIYF. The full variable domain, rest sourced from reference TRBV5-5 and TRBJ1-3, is DAGVTQSPTHLIKTRGQQVTLRCSPISGHKSVSWYQQVLGQGPQFIFQYYEKEERGRGNFPDRFSARQFPNYSSELNVNALLLGDSALYLCASSLGTGISGNTIYFGEGSWLTVV.